This T cell receptor (beta chain) was observed in a study of monozygotic twins with inflammatory bowel disease. General study findings and limits: A single strong IBD-associated signal or clonotype was not supported by the findings.

Eight separate reactions per sample yielded the cDNA. UMIs that had a 6-nucleotide sample barcode were put in using template switching. TCRdb reanalyzed the 5' RACE reads, giving one entry per CDR3 protein sequence and no DNA. The clone table shows around 230,000 distinct CDR3 sequences, with the ten largest holding 1.5% to 2%. In regard to this clonotype: Its target is unknown.

The CDR3 covers 13 residues. Germline V gene lookup returns CDR1 SGHRS and CDR2 YFSETQ. The sequencing sample was made of blood. The clonotype comes from a human donor with ulcerative colitis or Crohn's disease, or a healthy co-twin of an affected twin (not recorded which). This chain connects TRBV5-1 to TRBJ1-5; TCRdb reports TRBD1, a call that lacks DNA to check it against. The CDR3 loop reads CASSVTGDQPQHF.